Listed below are T cell receptor beta chains from one sample, sequenced in a study of post-analysis software for immune sequencing data. MiXCR, run by TCRdb on the PCR reads, gives a single entry per CDR3 protein. The repertoire holds approximately 150,000 distinct CDR3 sequences, with approximately 30% as singletons. The material sequenced was blood. The receptors stem from a girl between 5 and 17 years old with multiple sclerosis. Both conserved end residues are part of each CDR3. The order of the fields is CDR3 length, D gene, clone size, V gene, J gene, CDR3 DNA, CDR3 protein. The D gene is left open where the match is weak. Not every row has a clone size; where given, it reads once, few, many or a size class.

>15|-|-|TRBV6-5|TRBJ2-2
TGTACCAGCAGCTACCTTTGGGCAGGGGCCGGGGAGCTGTTTTTT
CTSSYLWAGAGELFF
>17|TRBD1|many|TRBV24-1|TRBJ2-5
TGTGCCACCAGTGATCCGGGGGGAACAGGGGGCGGTGAGACCCAGTACTTC
CATSDPGGTGGGETQYF
>10|-|-|TRBV20-1|TRBJ2-1
TGCAGTGCTAGAGGCGATGAGCAGTTCTTC
CSARGDEQFF
>15|-|few|TRBV12-5|TRBJ2-6
TGTGCTAGTGCCCTCTCAGGGGCTGGGGCCAACGTCCTGACTTTC
CASALSGAGANVLTF
>12|TRBD1|-|TRBV29-1|TRBJ2-7
TGCAGCGCGGGGACAGGGGGCTACGAGCAGTACTTC
CSAGTGGYEQYF
>18|TRBD2|many|TRBV5-1|TRBJ2-7
TGCGCCAGCAGCCACCACCCCGGACTAGCGGGAGGGGGTTACGAGCAGTACTTC
CASSHHPGLAGGGYEQYF
>15|TRBD2|-|TRBV4-1|TRBJ2-7
TGCGCCAGCAGCCAGGTTAGCGGGGGAGCCTACGAGCAGTACTTC
CASSQVSGGAYEQYF
>18|TRBD2|few|TRBV7-8|TRBJ2-1
TGTGCCAGCAGCTTAGTCTCGGGAGTCCCCTCGGGGGGGAATGAGCAGTTCTTC
CASSLVSGVPSGGNEQFF
>13|-|many|TRBV5-5|TRBJ2-7
TGTGCCAGCAGCTTGGCCGAGGATTACGAGCAGTACTTC
CASSLAEDYEQYF
>15|-|-|TRBV7-2|TRBJ1-5
TGTGCCAGCAGCTTATCCGGTACAGAAAATCAGCCCCAGCATTTT
CASSLSGTENQPQHF
>13|-|few|TRBV6-2/TRBV6-3|TRBJ2-1
TGTGCCAGCAGTTACTCGGGGGTTGGTGAGCAGTTCTTC
CASSYSGVGEQFF
>14|-|many|TRBV6-5|TRBJ2-7
TGTGCCAGCAGTTACTCCCCTCACAACTACGAGCAGTACTTC
CASSYSPHNYEQYF